The text below deals with one TCR beta chain. The data were obtained in a study of blood T cell repertoires in COVID-19. Profiling relied on immunoSEQ multiplex PCR, and the TCRdb table lists in-frame clones only, not all of them. This sample has under 60,000 clones, with around 79% found just once. This clonotype was sampled from a man aged 70-80 years with acute or convalescent COVID-19. Sequencing input: peripheral blood.

The CDR3 DNA reads as TGTGCCAGCAGCCCCCCGGCGACAGGGGGAGGAAACACCATATATTTT. Its translation is CASSPPATGGGNTIYF. The chain recombines TRBV14 with TRBJ1-3; 9 bases agree with TRBD1. This CDR3 has 16 residues. Germline V gene data show CDR1 as SGHDN and CDR2 as FVKESK. Losses at the gene ends were 4 bases for V and 4 bases for J; bases not matched to a gene: 8.